These T cell receptor beta chains were read from a single sample in a study of T cells after yellow fever vaccination. In TCRdb, the 5' RACE reads were re-called with MiXCR into one record per CDR3 protein. Of hundreds of thousands of distinct CDR3 sequences detected, roughly 4% appear once; the ten largest clones hold less than 25%. The source material was PBMCs, sampled on the day of the yellow fever booster vaccination. The receptors originated from a man aged 18-30 years who received the YFV17D yellow fever vaccine. Each CDR3 is given with its conserved first and last residue. The D gene is left open where the match is weak. Rows may omit the clone size; those that give it use once, few, many or a size class.

d_gene: .; abundance: few; len: 15; j_gene: TRBJ2-3; v_gene: TRBV9; CDR3aa: CASSVQAENTDTQYF; CDR3nt: TGTGCCAGCAGCGTACAGGCGGAGAACACAGATACGCAGTATTTT
d_gene: .; abundance: many; len: 13; j_gene: TRBJ2-3; v_gene: TRBV20-1; CDR3aa: CSAPTGYEDTQYF; CDR3nt: TGCAGTGCGCCCACGGGGTATGAAGATACGCAGTATTTT
d_gene: .; abundance: many; len: 20; j_gene: TRBJ1-5; v_gene: TRBV7-2; CDR3aa: CASSLASGHSRRDSNQPQHF; CDR3nt: TGTGCCAGCAGCTTAGCATCGGGACACTCCAGACGGGATAGCAATCAGCCCCAGCATTTT
d_gene: TRBD1; abundance: many; len: 17; j_gene: TRBJ2-7; v_gene: TRBV7-2; CDR3aa: CASSFVVGQGASYEQYF; CDR3nt: TGTGCCAGCAGCTTTGTTGTCGGACAGGGGGCGAGCTACGAGCAGTACTTC
d_gene: .; abundance: many; len: 15; j_gene: TRBJ2-1; v_gene: TRBV4-2; CDR3aa: CASSPYLGGRDEQFF; CDR3nt: TGTGCCAGCAGCCCTTACTTAGGGGGTCGGGATGAGCAGTTCTTC
d_gene: .; abundance: many; len: 14; j_gene: TRBJ2-1; v_gene: TRBV5-1; CDR3aa: CASRIVSVNNEQFF; CDR3nt: TGCGCCAGCAGGATAGTTAGCGTAAACAATGAGCAGTTCTTC
d_gene: .; abundance: few; len: 13; j_gene: TRBJ2-1; v_gene: TRBV15; CDR3aa: CATSRDRGFEQFF; CDR3nt: TGTGCCACCAGCAGAGATCGGGGGTTTGAGCAGTTCTTC
d_gene: .; abundance: many; len: 16; j_gene: TRBJ2-5; v_gene: TRBV7-8; CDR3aa: CASSLPEESPVETQYF; CDR3nt: TGTGCCAGCAGCCTTCCGGAGGAGTCCCCCGTGGAGACCCAGTACTTC
d_gene: .; abundance: few; len: 14; j_gene: TRBJ1-5; v_gene: TRBV24-1; CDR3aa: CATSDLGVQQPQHF; CDR3nt: TGTGCCACCAGTGATTTAGGGGTTCAGCAGCCCCAGCATTTT
d_gene: .; abundance: many; len: 14; j_gene: TRBJ2-3; v_gene: TRBV3-1; CDR3aa: CASSPRDGTDTQYF; CDR3nt: TGTGCCAGCAGCCCACGGGACGGCACAGATACGCAGTATTTT
d_gene: TRBD1; abundance: .; len: 13; j_gene: TRBJ1-5; v_gene: TRBV5-8; CDR3aa: CASRLSGGQPQHF; CDR3nt: TGTGCCAGCAGACTTTCAGGGGGTCAGCCCCAGCATTTT
d_gene: .; abundance: many; len: 13; j_gene: TRBJ2-2; v_gene: TRBV9; CDR3aa: CASSVRPWRELFF; CDR3nt: TGTGCCAGCAGCGTAAGACCATGGCGGGAGCTGTTTTTT
d_gene: .; abundance: few; len: 14; j_gene: TRBJ1-1; v_gene: TRBV7-2; CDR3aa: CASSRNSMNTEAFF; CDR3nt: TGTGCCAGCAGCCGTAATTCTATGAACACTGAAGCTTTCTTT
d_gene: .; abundance: .; len: 16; j_gene: TRBJ1-2; v_gene: TRBV6-5; CDR3aa: CATTGRRVNLPYGYTF; CDR3nt: TGTGCCACCACGGGAAGACGGGTCAACCTCCCTTATGGCTACACCTTC
d_gene: .; abundance: many; len: 16; j_gene: TRBJ2-3; v_gene: TRBV24-1; CDR3aa: CATSSGRRGTGDTQYF; CDR3nt: TGTGCCACCAGTAGTGGGCGGCGGGGGACAGGAGATACGCAGTATTTT
d_gene: .; abundance: .; len: 16; j_gene: TRBJ1-1; v_gene: TRBV20-1; CDR3aa: CSAWLDSNTVDTEAFF; CDR3nt: TGCAGTGCTTGGCTGGACTCCAATACTGTTGACACTGAAGCTTTCTTT
d_gene: TRBD1; abundance: many; len: 15; j_gene: TRBJ1-1; v_gene: TRBV6-5; CDR3aa: CASSYRTGRNTEAFF; CDR3nt: TGTGCCAGCAGTTACAGGACAGGGCGGAACACTGAAGCTTTCTTT
d_gene: TRBD2; abundance: few; len: 17; j_gene: TRBJ2-1; v_gene: TRBV7-3; CDR3aa: CASSSGAAGGGVNEQFF; CDR3nt: TGTGCCAGCAGCTCAGGAGCCGCGGGGGGGGGAGTCAATGAGCAGTTCTTC
d_gene: .; abundance: many; len: 16; j_gene: TRBJ1-1; v_gene: TRBV5-4; CDR3aa: CASSRPFLKQGTEAFF; CDR3nt: TGTGCCAGCAGCCGTCCTTTTTTAAAACAGGGTACTGAAGCTTTCTTT
d_gene: TRBD1; abundance: .; len: 14; j_gene: TRBJ2-7; v_gene: TRBV25-1; CDR3aa: CASSELGQENEQYF; CDR3nt: TGTGCCAGCAGTGAACTAGGACAGGAGAACGAGCAGTACTTC
d_gene: TRBD2; abundance: many; len: 16; j_gene: TRBJ2-5; v_gene: TRBV11-3; CDR3aa: CASSTKRGASQETQYF; CDR3nt: TGTGCCAGCAGCACTAAGCGGGGGGCGAGCCAAGAGACCCAGTACTTC
d_gene: .; abundance: few; len: 14; j_gene: TRBJ1-2; v_gene: TRBV12-3/TRBV12-4; CDR3aa: CASSSPARVYGYTF; CDR3nt: TGTGCCAGCAGTTCCCCCGCTAGGGTCTATGGCTACACCTTC
d_gene: TRBD2; abundance: .; len: 18; j_gene: TRBJ2-2; v_gene: TRBV5-4; CDR3aa: CASSLVLREGLDTGELFF; CDR3nt: TGTGCCAGCAGCTTGGTACTCAGGGAGGGGCTCGACACCGGGGAGCTGTTTTTT
d_gene: .; abundance: many; len: 13; j_gene: TRBJ1-3; v_gene: TRBV7-6; CDR3aa: CASRQGTGNTIYF; CDR3nt: TGTGCCAGCAGGCAGGGGACTGGAAACACCATATATTTT
d_gene: .; abundance: .; len: 13; j_gene: TRBJ2-5; v_gene: TRBV12-3/TRBV12-4; CDR3aa: CASSFLDDGTQYF; CDR3nt: TGTGCCAGCAGTTTCCTCGACGACGGGACCCAGTACTTC
d_gene: TRBD1; abundance: many; len: 16; j_gene: TRBJ2-1; v_gene: TRBV24-1; CDR3aa: CATSDPDRGPSNEQFF; CDR3nt: TGTGCCACCAGTGACCCGGACAGGGGGCCCTCAAATGAGCAGTTCTTC
d_gene: .; abundance: .; len: 14; j_gene: TRBJ1-5; v_gene: TRBV10-2; CDR3aa: CASSWEEGNQPQHF; CDR3nt: TGCGCCAGCAGTTGGGAGGAGGGGAATCAGCCCCAGCATTTT
d_gene: .; abundance: many; len: 14; j_gene: TRBJ2-1; v_gene: TRBV28; CDR3aa: CASREWRQLNEQFF; CDR3nt: TGTGCCAGCAGGGAGTGGAGACAGCTCAATGAGCAGTTCTTC
d_gene: .; abundance: many; len: 12; j_gene: TRBJ1-2; v_gene: TRBV7-9; CDR3aa: CASSEGLLSYTF; CDR3nt: TGTGCCAGCAGCGAAGGCCTCTTGAGCTACACCTTC
d_gene: .; abundance: .; len: 13; j_gene: TRBJ2-1; v_gene: TRBV29-1; CDR3aa: CSVEAPPGNEQFF; CDR3nt: TGCAGCGTTGAAGCACCCCCAGGGAATGAGCAGTTCTTC
d_gene: .; abundance: few; len: 15; j_gene: TRBJ1-1; v_gene: TRBV2; CDR3aa: CASSVVRPLNTEAFF; CDR3nt: TGTGCCAGCAGTGTAGTTCGTCCACTAAACACTGAAGCTTTCTTT
d_gene: .; abundance: many; len: 12; j_gene: TRBJ2-1; v_gene: TRBV20-1; CDR3aa: CSASGLGDEQFF; CDR3nt: TGCAGTGCTAGTGGTCTTGGCGATGAGCAGTTCTTC
d_gene: TRBD1; abundance: .; len: 14; j_gene: TRBJ1-2; v_gene: TRBV20-1; CDR3aa: CSARGQGILYGYTF; CDR3nt: TGCAGTGCTAGAGGACAGGGTATTCTCTATGGCTACACCTTC
d_gene: .; abundance: many; len: 16; j_gene: TRBJ1-4; v_gene: TRBV12-3/TRBV12-4; CDR3aa: CASTPARESTNEKLFF; CDR3nt: TGTGCCAGCACCCCCGCCCGAGAATCGACTAATGAAAAACTGTTTTTT
d_gene: .; abundance: .; len: 15; j_gene: TRBJ1-2; v_gene: TRBV9; CDR3aa: CASSASWAAGYGYTF; CDR3nt: TGTGCCAGCAGTGCCTCCTGGGCCGCCGGCTATGGCTACACCTTC
d_gene: .; abundance: .; len: 14; j_gene: TRBJ2-2; v_gene: TRBV6-6; CDR3aa: CASSYPSGAGELFF; CDR3nt: TGTGCCAGCAGTTACCCCTCAGGGGCCGGGGAGCTGTTTTTT
d_gene: .; abundance: many; len: 15; j_gene: TRBJ1-2; v_gene: TRBV7-9; CDR3aa: CASSFILPVDYGYTF; CDR3nt: TGTGCCAGCAGCTTTATCCTACCCGTAGACTATGGCTACACCTTC
d_gene: .; abundance: few; len: 12; j_gene: TRBJ2-6; v_gene: TRBV19; CDR3aa: CASTSGANVLTF; CDR3nt: TGTGCCAGTACTTCAGGGGCCAACGTCCTGACTTTC
d_gene: .; abundance: many; len: 16; j_gene: TRBJ2-2; v_gene: TRBV3-1; CDR3aa: CASSAVGTSNTGELFF; CDR3nt: TGTGCCAGCTCCGCGGTAGGAACATCAAACACCGGGGAGCTGTTTTTT
d_gene: .; abundance: few; len: 14; j_gene: TRBJ1-1; v_gene: TRBV29-1; CDR3aa: CSVAGRAVNTEAFF; CDR3nt: TGCAGCGTCGCGGGGAGGGCGGTGAACACTGAAGCTTTCTTT
d_gene: .; abundance: many; len: 14; j_gene: TRBJ2-5; v_gene: TRBV5-1; CDR3aa: CASSPGRGQETQYF; CDR3nt: TGCGCCAGCAGCCCGGGACGGGGACAAGAGACCCAGTACTTC
d_gene: TRBD2; abundance: .; len: 16; j_gene: TRBJ2-3; v_gene: TRBV5-4; CDR3aa: CASSRAGGPGTDTQYF; CDR3nt: TGTGCCAGCAGCCGGGCGGGGGGGCCTGGCACAGATACGCAGTATTTT